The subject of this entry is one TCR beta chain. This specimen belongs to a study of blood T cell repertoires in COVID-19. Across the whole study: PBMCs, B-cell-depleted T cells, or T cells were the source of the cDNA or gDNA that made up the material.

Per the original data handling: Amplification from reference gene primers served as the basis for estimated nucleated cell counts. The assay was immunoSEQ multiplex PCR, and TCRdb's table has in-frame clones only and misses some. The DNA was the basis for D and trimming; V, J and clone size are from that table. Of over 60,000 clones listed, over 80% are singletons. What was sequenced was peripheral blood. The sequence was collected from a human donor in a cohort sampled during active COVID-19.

The CDR3, as DNA: TGTGCCAGCGAAGCGGTGGGTTCGCTCTCGTACTTC. Its protein product is CASEAVGSLSYF. J is TRBJ2-7 and V is TRBV7-9; tentatively, D is TRBD2 (5 bases). Germline CDR1 reads SEHNR; CDR2 reads FQNEAQ (reference sequence). V was trimmed by 8 bases and J by 12 bases, leaving 20 bases between them. The CDR3 has 12 amino acids.